The present T cell receptor (beta chain) was sequenced within a study of T cells in Graves' hyperthyroidism and ophthalmopathy. The V gene lost 3 bases and the J gene lost 7 bases, with 14 bases spanning the gap. The germline gives CDR1 KGHDR, CDR2 SFDVKD. This CDR3 region has 14 residues. Amplification targeted TCR beta CDR3 regions from RNA transcripts. A first-round RT-PCR of the TCR CDR3 used the HTBI primer set. TCRdb itself ran the multiplex PCR reads through MiXCR, one entry per CDR3 protein. This table has 300,000 to 450,000 distinct CDR3 sequences, approximately 25% appearing once. The sequenced material came from blood. The chain employs TRBV24-1 and TRBJ1-2; TRBD1 is a possible D gene (6 bases). The source is a man aged 45-65 years with Graves' hyperthyroidism. CDR3 DNA sequence: TGTGCCACCAGTGATCCCGACAGGAGCGTTGGCTACACCTTC. Translated: CATSDPDRSVGYTF.